This T cell receptor (beta chain) was found in a study of blood T cell repertoires in COVID-19. Across the whole study: PBMCs, B-cell-depleted T cells, or T cells provided the cDNA or gDNA that made up the material.

The CDR3 has 14 amino acids. CDR1 and CDR2 from the germline V gene are LGHDT and YNNKEL (reference sequence). Trimming left V 1 base short and J 2 bases short, with 5 bases between. In the authors' workflow: Amplified reference gene primers provided the basis for estimating nucleated cell counts. Sequenced by immunoSEQ multiplex PCR; TCRdb stores in-frame clones only, minus some. The V and J calls and the clone size are those of that table, but D and trimming were determined from the DNA. This repertoire shows 200,000 to 250,000 clones, just under 90% found once; its top ten account for less than 3.5%.

The TCR comes from a man aged 30 to 45 with COVID-19, enrolled during active disease. Sequenced: peripheral blood. The chain links TRBV3-1 (or the pseudogene TRBV3-2) to TRBJ2-2; D is ambiguous. The CDR3 nucleotides read TGTGCCAGCAGCCAAGGTCAAAACACCGGGGAGCTGTTTTTT. Translation: CASSQGQNTGELFF.